This T cell receptor beta chain came from a study of blood T cell repertoires in COVID-19. Study context: Some COVID-19 samples were acute and others convalescent; all came from the United States, Italy and Spain. The analysed material was cDNA or gDNA that came from T cells, B-cell-depleted T cells, or PBMCs.

Per the study methods: Amplifying reference gene primers gave estimates of nucleated cell counts. TCRdb's table, derived via immunoSEQ multiplex PCR, lists solely in-frame clones and lacks some. V, J and clone size were drawn from that table, and D and trimming were deduced from the DNA. The repertoire holds 55,000 to 80,000 clones, with around four fifths as singletons. CDR1 is SGDLS and CDR2 is YYNGEE in the germline V gene. The CDR3 is made up of 17 amino acids. With 2 bases clipped from V and 5 bases from J, the junction kept 12 bases outside the gene matches. The receptor was isolated from a human donor in a cohort sampled during active COVID-19. This rearrangement joins TRBV9 to TRBJ2-1; 8 positions match TRBD2. Sequenced: peripheral blood. CDR3 nucleotide sequence: TGTGCCAGCAGCGTGTCTGTGGCGGCGGGAGGAGACAATGAGCAGTTCTTC. Encoded protein: CASSVSVAAGGDNEQFF.